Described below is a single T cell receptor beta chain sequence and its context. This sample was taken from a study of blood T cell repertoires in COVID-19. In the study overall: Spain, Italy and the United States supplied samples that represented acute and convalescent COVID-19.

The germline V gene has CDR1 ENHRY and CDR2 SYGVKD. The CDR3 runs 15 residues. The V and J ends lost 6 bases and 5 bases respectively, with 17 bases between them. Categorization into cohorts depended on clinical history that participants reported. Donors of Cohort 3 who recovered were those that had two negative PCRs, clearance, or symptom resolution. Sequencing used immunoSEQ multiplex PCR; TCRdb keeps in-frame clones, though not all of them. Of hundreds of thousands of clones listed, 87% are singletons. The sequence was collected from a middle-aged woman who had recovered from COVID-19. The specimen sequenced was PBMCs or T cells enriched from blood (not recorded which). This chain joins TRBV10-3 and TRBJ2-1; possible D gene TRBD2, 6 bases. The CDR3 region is CAIRRLRDRDNEQFF. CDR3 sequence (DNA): TGTGCCATCAGACGTCTGCGGGATAGGGACAATGAGCAGTTCTTC.